Listed below are T cell receptor beta chains from one sample, sequenced in a study of T cell responses to AZD1222 COVID-19 vaccine. The table came from immunoSEQ multiplex PCR; TCRdb's copy has only in-frame clones and leaves some out. The sample holds some 84,000 clones; approximately 88% are singletons and the top ten take around a tenth. The material sequenced was peripheral blood, taken 28 days after the second AZD1222 dose. Receptors were obtained from an adult who received the AZD1222 COVID-19 vaccine. Both conserved end residues are part of each CDR3.

v_gene	j_gene	CDR3aa
TRBV5-1	TRBJ2-5	CASSLGPSEGETQYF
TRBV10-3	TRBJ2-7	CAIRDTSYEQYF
TRBV6-2/TRBV6-3	TRBJ1-4	CASSYGGERKLFF
TRBV9	TRBJ1-2	CASSVEVTNYGYTF
TRBV7-9	TRBJ1-5	CASSDRRDLPQPQHF
TRBV27	TRBJ2-5	CASSFLAGDQETQYF
TRBV19	TRBJ1-6	CASRRQPNSPLHF
TRBV28	TRBJ2-7	CASRTVLYEQYF
TRBV7-9	TRBJ2-7	CASSFGQGSREQYF
TRBV7-9	TRBJ1-2	CASSFPTGLPGYTF
TRBV28	TRBJ2-7	CASSPGTRSWEQYF
TRBV28	TRBJ1-6	CASSLSSPLHF
TRBV3-1/TRBV3-2	TRBJ1-4	CASSQDLATNEKLFF
TRBV18	TRBJ2-2	CASSSPLRNTGELFF
TRBV7-2	TRBJ2-1	CASSQAEQFF
TRBV5-1	TRBJ2-5	CASSTGQTQETQYF
TRBV2	TRBJ2-5	CASSEAPITETQYF
TRBV19	TRBJ1-2	CASRLVGLGYTF
TRBV28	TRBJ2-7	CASSRTGASSYEQYF
TRBV7-9	TRBJ1-1	CASSYWTGNTEAFF
TRBV10-3	TRBJ2-7	CAISPGQGSYEQYF
TRBV18	TRBJ1-1	CASSPPGGTEAFF
TRBV30	TRBJ2-7	CAWSAQSEQYF
TRBV5-6	TRBJ1-1	CASSLIKSEAFF
TRBV2	TRBJ2-7	CASSEQSDYEQYF
TRBV2	TRBJ2-4	CASSERWQGRDIQYF
TRBV11-2	TRBJ2-7	CASSFERRGEQYF
TRBV9	TRBJ2-2	CASSAPGRAGTGELFF
TRBV2	TRBJ1-4	CASLREANEKLFF
TRBV19	TRBJ1-6	CASSIYRFPGSNSPLHF
TRBV6-5	TRBJ1-2	CASSSGTGNYGYTF
TRBV6-5	TRBJ1-6	CASGWSRGNSPLHF
TRBV5-1	TRBJ1-2	CASSLAGQGFGGYTF
TRBV3-1/TRBV3-2	TRBJ1-2	CASNTQGYGYTF
TRBV11-3	TRBJ2-5	CASSLVPQETQYF
TRBV11-2	TRBJ2-2	CASHLQLIPGELFF
TRBV28	TRBJ1-1	CASSLGVEAFF
TRBV6-4	TRBJ1-6	CASSDFPRSYNSPLHF
TRBV4-3	TRBJ1-5	CASSQGLQDQPQHF